Following are 4 T cell receptor beta chains from one sample sequenced in a study of blood T cells in healthy people across ages (dated by TCRdb to between 2015 and 2017). Library method: 5' RACE. The instrument was an Illumina HiSeq 2500. A second roughly 6 to 11 cycle PCR used a sample-barcoded 5' primer and a J-beta primer mix. TCRdb cleaned the public reads at Q25 with fastp, built clones with MiXCR and kept in-frame beta chains. Under each unique CDR3 protein, matching rows form one entry showing the most common genes and DNA. The sample records 800,000 to 950,000 distinct CDR3 sequences, 25% to 35% of which are singletons. The ten largest clones capture roughly 10% of the sample. These data also featured in a second study, about T cells of mothers and their children.

Sequenced input: blood. These receptors all come from a woman between 40 and 55 years old in good health.

This clonotype was counted a few times. The chain uses TRBV7-3 and TRBJ2-7; D not resolved. Trimming shortened V by 1 base and J by 3 bases, and 10 bases separated the two germline ends. The germline V gene encodes CDR1 SGHTA and CDR2 FQGTGA. This CDR3 comprises 14 residues. DNA for the CDR3: TGTGCCAGCAGCTTAAGCGGCCTGGGCTACGAGCAGTACTTC. It is translated as CASSLSGLGYEQYF.

V usage is TRBV28 and J usage is TRBJ2-3; a possible D gene is TRBD2 (6 bases). This CDR3 contains 17 residues. The germline V gene encodes CDR1 MDHEN and CDR2 SYDVKM. Trimming pared 1 base from V and 6 bases from J, leaving 20 bases between. Written as DNA, the CDR3 is TGTGCCAGCAGTTTATTTTCCCTAGCTAGCGATGGGGATACGCAGTATTTT. Translated: CASSLFSLASDGDTQYF.

The chain recombines TRBV12-3 or TRBV12-4 with TRBJ1-6; 8 nucleotides match TRBD1. The CDR3 spans 14 residues. V lost 6 bases to trimming and J lost 8 bases; unmatched junction nucleotides: 6. The CDR3 spells CASRQGVWDSPLHF. CDR3 sequence (DNA): TGTGCCAGCAGACAGGGGGTATGGGATTCACCCCTCCACTTT.

J is TRBJ2-3 and V is TRBV4-3; tentative D call: TRBD1 (5 bases). The CDR3 consists of 14 residues. The V gene lost 4 bases and the J gene lost 2 bases, with 10 bases spanning the gap. Germline CDR1 LGHNA, CDR2 YSLEER. CDR3 nucleotide sequence: TGCGCCAGCAGCCGCCGACAGAACACAGATACGCAGTATTTT. This translates into CASSRRQNTDTQYF.